These T cell receptor beta chains were read from a single sample in a study of blood T cells in healthy people across ages. Via MiXCR, TCRdb re-called the 5' RACE reads, giving one row per CDR3 protein. The sample holds around 710,000 distinct CDR3 sequences, about 40% seen once. Sequencing used blood. These receptors were obtained from a woman aged 55-70 years in good health. Both conserved end residues are part of each CDR3. Fields, in order: clone size, CDR3 length, V gene, D gene, J gene, CDR3 DNA, CDR3 protein. A D gene is named only where the DNA matches it firmly. Size is omitted from some rows. Given values are once, few, many or a class for expanded clones.

few,15,TRBV5-1,NA,TRBJ2-7,TGCGCCAGCAGCTTGGAGGCTAGCCAACCCTACGAGCAGTACTTC,CASSLEASQPYEQYF
NA,16,TRBV9,NA,TRBJ2-3,TGTGCCAGCAGCGTAGCTGACAGCCTCCCGACAGATGCGCAGTATTTT,CASSVADSLPTDAQYF
many,15,TRBV7-3,TRBD1,TRBJ2-7,TGTGCCAGCAGCTTAACGGGACAGGGGATTTACGAGCAGTACTTC,CASSLTGQGIYEQYF
NA,15,TRBV30,TRBD2,TRBJ2-5,TGTGCCTGGGGGTCCGGCGGGGGGCCCTATGGAGAGCAGTACTTC,CAWGSGGGPYGEQYF
NA,14,TRBV3-1,TRBD1,TRBJ2-1,TGTGCCAGCAGCCAAGCGGGACAGGGGAGAGAGCAGTTCTTC,CASSQAGQGREQFF
once,15,TRBV11-2,NA,TRBJ2-1,TGTGCCAGCAGCACCCCAAGGGGGACCTACATTGAGCAGTTCTTC,CASSTPRGTYIEQFF
few,15,TRBV6-1,NA,TRBJ2-7,TGTGCCAGCAAGGTCCGGGACGGGAGCTCCTACGAGCAGTACTTC,CASKVRDGSSYEQYF
many,14,TRBV20-1,TRBD2,TRBJ2-7,TGCAGTGCTAGGCTAGCGGGAGGGCACTACGAGCAGTACTTC,CSARLAGGHYEQYF
few,12,TRBV7-9,NA,TRBJ1-1,TGTGCCAGCAGCACCGAAGACCGTGAAGCTTTCTTT,CASSTEDREAFF
NA,15,TRBV6-6,NA,TRBJ1-2,TGTGCCAGCAGTTACTCTGGCGGGGCTAACTATGGCTACACCTTC,CASSYSGGANYGYTF
NA,15,TRBV7-2,NA,TRBJ1-2,TGTGCCAGCAGCTTGGGCTCGACAGTTGTCTATGGCTACACCTTC,CASSLGSTVVYGYTF
once,14,TRBV5-1,TRBD2,TRBJ2-1,TGCGCCGGCAGCTTAGGTAGCGGGGTCCATGAGCAGTTCTTC,CAGSLGSGVHEQFF
NA,12,TRBV27,NA,TRBJ2-1,TGTGCCAGCAGACAGGGTTTTGATGAGCAGTTCTTC,CASRQGFDEQFF
once,16,TRBV7-2,NA,TRBJ2-3,TGTGCCAGCAGCTTAGCCCCCCTTGACGGCACAGATATGCAGTATTTT,CASSLAPLDGTDMQYF
NA,16,TRBV20-1,NA,TRBJ2-4,TGCAGTGCTTCGCTGGCGGTTCCGGGACTTAAAAACATTCAGTACTTC,CSASLAVPGLKNIQYF
NA,15,TRBV4-2,TRBD2,TRBJ2-1,TGTGCCAGCAGCCTTAGCGGGAGCCGCTACAATGAGCAGTTCTTC,CASSLSGSRYNEQFF
many,18,TRBV7-2,TRBD2,TRBJ2-3,TGTGCCAGCAGCTTAGTGTCGCTAGCGGGAGGCAGCACAGATACGCAGTATTTT,CASSLVSLAGGSTDTQYF
NA,18,TRBV5-5,TRBD1,TRBJ2-1,TGTGCCAGCAGCTTGCCGTTGGCCAGGGGGAGCTCCTACAATGAGCAGTTCTTC,CASSLPLARGSSYNEQFF
NA,13,TRBV6-5,NA,TRBJ2-2,TGTGCCAGTCGCTCATCGGGAACCGGGGAGCTGTTTTTT,CASRSSGTGELFF
few,11,TRBV20-1,NA,TRBJ1-1,TGCAGCGCCCGGACGGGCACTGAAGCTTTCTTT,CSARTGTEAFF
few,13,TRBV9,NA,TRBJ1-2,TGTGCCAGCAGCGTCGAGCGGATCTATGGCTACACCTTC,CASSVERIYGYTF
many,12,TRBV29-1,NA,TRBJ2-7,TGCAGCGTTGTGGAACGATTCTACGAGCAGTACTTC,CSVVERFYEQYF
few,17,TRBV4-2,TRBD2,TRBJ2-3,TGTGCCAGCAGCCAAGATACGCAGGGAGGGAGCACAGATACGCAGTATTTT,CASSQDTQGGSTDTQYF
once,15,TRBV29-1,NA,TRBJ2-5,TGCAGCGCCAAACCCGGGACTCGAACCAGGGAGACCCAGTACTTC,CSAKPGTRTRETQYF
once,16,TRBV20-1,NA,TRBJ2-6,TGCAGTGCCTCCCAGAGAAGAGGCTCTGGGGCCAACGTCCTGACTTTC,CSASQRRGSGANVLTF
few,11,TRBV20-1,NA,TRBJ2-5,TGCAGTGCTAGTATCGGGGAGACCCAGTACTTC,CSASIGETQYF
NA,14,TRBV6-2/TRBV6-3,TRBD1,TRBJ2-3,TGTGCCAGCAGCAAAACAGGGGGCGCGAAAACGCAGTATTTT,CASSKTGGAKTQYF
many,13,TRBV15,NA,TRBJ2-1,TGTGCCACCAGCAGAGATCCCGGGAATGAGCAGTTCTTC,CATSRDPGNEQFF
NA,14,TRBV5-5,NA,TRBJ2-5,TGTGCCAGCAGCCTTGACGCGACGCAAGAGACCCAGTACTTC,CASSLDATQETQYF
NA,16,TRBV3-1,NA,TRBJ1-2,TGTGCCAGCAGCCAAGTGACTGGTTACCCTAACTATGGCTACACCTTC,CASSQVTGYPNYGYTF
few,13,TRBV6-5,NA,TRBJ2-1,TGTGCCAGCAGCCAAACCTATTCCATTGAGCAGTTCTTC,CASSQTYSIEQFF
many,13,TRBV7-2,NA,TRBJ2-7,TGTGCCAGCACCAACTCTCCGGCCTACGAGCAGTACTTC,CASTNSPAYEQYF
few,15,TRBV7-9,TRBD2,TRBJ2-5,TGTGCCAGCAGCTTAGGACTAGCGGAAAAAGAGACCCAGTACTTC,CASSLGLAEKETQYF
few,16,TRBV6-2/TRBV6-3,NA,TRBJ2-1,TGTGCCAGCAGGGGGTATGGGGGGCTTAACTACAATGAGCAGTTCTTC,CASRGYGGLNYNEQFF
few,13,TRBV30,TRBD1,TRBJ1-5,TGTGCCTGGAGCCCACAGGGGAATCAGCCCCAGCATTTT,CAWSPQGNQPQHF
NA,14,TRBV7-2,NA,TRBJ1-2,TGTGCCAGCAGCCTCCGGGACAATAGGAGGGGCTACACCTTC,CASSLRDNRRGYTF
NA,14,TRBV29-1,NA,TRBJ2-3,TGCAGCGCTGACGGTGGAGCTAGCACAGATACGCAGTATTTT,CSADGGASTDTQYF
many,12,TRBV29-1,NA,TRBJ2-5,TGCAGCGTCGGACAGTCGCAAGAGACCCAGTACTTC,CSVGQSQETQYF
few,16,TRBV24-1,NA,TRBJ2-7,TGTGCCACCAGTGATTTGGGGGCACAGGGATCCTACGAGCAGTACTTC,CATSDLGAQGSYEQYF
NA,17,TRBV3-1,TRBD2,TRBJ2-5,TGTGCCAGCAGCCAAGACTCTCTAGCGGGAGGGAAAGAGACCCAGTACTTC,CASSQDSLAGGKETQYF
NA,13,TRBV27,NA,TRBJ2-5,TGTGCAAGCAGTTCGAGAATGAGGGAGACCCAGTACTTC,CASSSRMRETQYF
NA,16,TRBV20-1,NA,TRBJ1-5,TGCAGTGCCCCGCCTCTTTTCCTGGGGCCAAATCAGCCCCAGCATTTT,CSAPPLFLGPNQPQHF
few,14,TRBV6-4,TRBD2,TRBJ2-1,TGTGCCAGCAGTGACTCGGGGCGGGGGACTAAGCAGTTCTTC,CASSDSGRGTKQFF
NA,15,TRBV28,TRBD2,TRBJ2-3,TGTGCCAGCAGCCTAGCGGGAGAAGGCACAGAGACGCAGTATTTT,CASSLAGEGTETQYF
NA,14,TRBV6-5,NA,TRBJ2-7,TGTGCCAGCAGGCCCCGGGACAATTACAATGAGCAGTACTTC,CASRPRDNYNEQYF
NA,17,TRBV29-1,TRBD2,TRBJ2-1,TGCAGCGTTGAGGGTAGCGGGAGGGTCAGCTCCTACAATGAGCAGTTCTTC,CSVEGSGRVSSYNEQFF
NA,11,TRBV5-1,NA,TRBJ2-5,TGCACCAGCAGCTACCAAGAGACCCAGTACTTC,CTSSYQETQYF
few,13,TRBV20-1,NA,TRBJ2-1,TGCAGTGCTCCACTTACGGGGCTCAATGAGCAGTTCTTC,CSAPLTGLNEQFF
NA,15,TRBV7-2,TRBD1,TRBJ1-6,TGTGCCAGCAGCTTAGGACAGGGTTTATACTCACCCCTCCACTTT,CASSLGQGLYSPLHF
NA,15,TRBV3-1,TRBD2,TRBJ2-1,TGTGCCAGCAGCCTTGTGACTAGCGTTTACAATGAGCAGTTCTTC,CASSLVTSVYNEQFF
few,16,TRBV4-2,TRBD2,TRBJ2-7,TGTGCCAGCAGCCAAGTGGAAGCGGGACTCTCCTACGAGCAGTACTTC,CASSQVEAGLSYEQYF
NA,13,TRBV5-1,NA,TRBJ1-3,TGCGCCAGCAGCCTGGACTATGGAAACACCATATATTTT,CASSLDYGNTIYF